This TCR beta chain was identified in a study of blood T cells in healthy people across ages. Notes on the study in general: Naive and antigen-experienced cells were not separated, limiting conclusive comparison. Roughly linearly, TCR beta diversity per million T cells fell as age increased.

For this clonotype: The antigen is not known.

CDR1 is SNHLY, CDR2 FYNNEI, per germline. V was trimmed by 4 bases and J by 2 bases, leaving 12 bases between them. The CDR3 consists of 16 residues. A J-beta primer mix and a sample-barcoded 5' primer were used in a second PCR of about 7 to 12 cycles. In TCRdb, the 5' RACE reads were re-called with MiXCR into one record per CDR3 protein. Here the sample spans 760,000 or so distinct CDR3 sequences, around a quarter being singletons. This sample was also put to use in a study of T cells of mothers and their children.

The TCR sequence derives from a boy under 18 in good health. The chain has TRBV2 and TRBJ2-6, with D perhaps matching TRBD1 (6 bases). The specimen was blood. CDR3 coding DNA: TGTGCCAGCAGTGGAACAGGGAACACTGGGGCCAACGTCCTGACTTTC. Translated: CASSGTGNTGANVLTF.